The sequence of this T cell receptor (beta chain) was determined in a study of blood T cells in healthy people across ages (dated by TCRdb to 2014 to 2015). Regarding the study in general: In model experiments, template switching captured about one uniquely barcoded TCR beta cDNA molecule for every two T cells. To track age-related changes in TCR beta repertoire diversity, the study relied on deep sequencing normalized with unique cDNA molecular identifiers. The donors were split into four age groups: young (average about 15 years), middle-aged (39), aged (about 62) and long-lived (roughly 88). To avoid experimental bias, donors of different ages were spread randomly across the sequencing lanes. For two donors (one aged 18 to 29 and one aged 80 or older), the study analyzed two additional independent replicas of 1 million unique cDNA reads from the same blood draw.

Donors were a few dozen systemically healthy Caucasian individuals from Russia aged about 6 to 100 years. Each donor gave about 10 milliliters of peripheral blood, drawn into EDTA-treated Vacutainer tubes. Ficoll-Paque density-gradient centrifugation was used to isolate PBMCs, with at least 7 million per sample. Total RNA, at least 5 micrograms per sample, was extracted from PBMCs with Trizol reagent. The percentages of naive CD45RAhigh/CD27high T cells were determined by flow cytometry on a PBMC aliquot from every donor. Receptor libraries were prepared by 5' RACE. Sequenced using an Illumina HiSeq 2500. A second PCR of roughly 7 to 11 cycles was performed with a sample-barcoded 5' primer and a J-beta primer mix. A unique molecular identifier was introduced onto each TCR beta cDNA molecule by a template-switch 5' adaptor carrying 12 random nucleotides. Each sample yielded at least 2.5 million CDR3-containing paired-end reads. All of the RNA was converted into first-strand cDNA using the Mint cDNA synthesis kit, with a TRBC-specific oligonucleotide serving as the primer. All cDNA was treated with uracil-DNA glycosylase and then went through a first 18-cycle PCR with the universal primers M1SS and BC2_uni_R. The authors' pipeline ran thus. For normalization, 1 million high-quality reads, each with a distinct molecular identifier, were randomly selected from each sample. Instead of being binned into consensus sequences, reads with shared molecular identifiers were discarded. MiTCR, run with a Q25 quality threshold and the strictest error-elimination algorithm, handled CDR3 identification, clonotype clustering and error correction. Lower-bound total TCR beta diversity was estimated with a nonparametric unseen species model using Euler transformation. TCRdb trimmed the raw reads at Q25, called clones with MiXCR and kept productive beta chains. Every entry covers one CDR3 protein and lists the most common genes and DNA from its rows. The V and J calls come from TCRdb's annotation, not from the publication. A total of roughly 1,700,000 distinct CDR3 sequences appear in this sample, roughly 28% of them only once. The ten largest clones capture roughly 8% of the sample.

This clonotype turned up a few times. Its cognate antigen has yet to be identified. Base-call qualities are not available, and no considerably larger clone is one nucleotide away. The germline V gene encodes CDR1 SEHNR and CDR2 FQNEAQ (reference sequence). Cut back by 3 bases and 0 bases, the V and J ends lie 8 bases apart. Reading from cysteine to phenylalanine, the CDR3 counts 14 amino acids. CDR3 DNA is the only sequence kept; it has 42 bases, read in frame from the first base. General study outcomes and caveats: Total diversity estimates from one million sequenced T cells were considered lower bounds and underestimates. Observed TCR beta diversity per million T cells fell roughly linearly with age, and a significant reduction was already apparent by age around 36. Compared with the aged group, the long-lived group had more naive CD4+ T cells, fewer expanded clones and increased TCR diversity, a pattern suggesting age selection. Because the CMV infection status of the donors was unknown, age-related changes in expanded clonotypes may potentially have been confounded. Bulk unsorted PBMC profiling prevented conclusive comparison of naive and antigen-experienced compartments. There was a strong correlation between observed TCR beta diversity and the percentage of naive T cells measured by flow cytometry.

This receptor chain uses TRBV7-9 and TRBJ2-5, and the D gene may be TRBD2, 5 bases matching. The specimen sequenced was blood. This receptor was taken from a woman aged 25 to 39 in good health. The CDR3 protein is CASSFLEDQETQYF. The nucleotides read TGTGCCAGCAGCTTTTTGGAGGACCAAGAGACCCAGTACTTC.